This T cell receptor beta chain was recovered during a study of tumor-infiltrating lymphocytes in primary liver carcinoma. Total RNA and DNA came together from approximately 20-30 mg of bulk tissue without cell sorting. Priming with a constant-region primer yielded TCR beta cDNA from about 500 ng total RNA. ARM-PCR, slightly modified, supplied the TCR beta libraries through three nested multiplex PCR rounds. With TRBV1-TRBV30 forward primers and a C-beta reverse primer, the first two PCR rounds were run for 10 cycles each. MiXCR was run by TCRdb on the multiplex PCR reads, yielding one entry per CDR3 protein. In the table there are about 48,000 distinct CDR3 sequences, around 79% of which are singletons. Notes on this clonotype: Relative to the germline gene, one junction end is altered; a read error may explain this.

The CDR3 consists of 15 residues. Germline V lookup: CDR1 MGHRA, CDR2 YSYEKL. The V call is TRBV4-1, the J call TRBJ2-7; 12 nucleotides line up with TRBD2. The material sequenced was liver tumor tissue from sampling region 3. As for subset: tumor region T3, left-lateral pole. The receptor comes from a man between 40 and 49 years old with primary liver carcinoma and hepatitis B virus infection. CDR3 amino acids: CAGSQTTSGSYEQYF. The CDR3 DNA follows: TGCGCCGGCAGCCAAACGACTAGCGGGAGTTACGAGCAGTACTTC.